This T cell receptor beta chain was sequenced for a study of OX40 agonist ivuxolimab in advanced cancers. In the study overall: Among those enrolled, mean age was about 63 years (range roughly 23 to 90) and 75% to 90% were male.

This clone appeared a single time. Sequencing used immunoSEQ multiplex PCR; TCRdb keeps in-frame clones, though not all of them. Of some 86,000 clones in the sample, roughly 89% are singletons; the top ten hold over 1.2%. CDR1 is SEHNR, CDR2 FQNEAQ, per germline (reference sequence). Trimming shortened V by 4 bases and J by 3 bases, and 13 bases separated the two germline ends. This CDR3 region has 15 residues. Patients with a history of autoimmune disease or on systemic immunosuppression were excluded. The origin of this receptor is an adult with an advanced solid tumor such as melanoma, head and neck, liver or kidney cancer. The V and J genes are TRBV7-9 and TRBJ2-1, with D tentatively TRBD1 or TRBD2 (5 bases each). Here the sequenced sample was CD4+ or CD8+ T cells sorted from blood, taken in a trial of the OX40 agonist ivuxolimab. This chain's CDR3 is CASSSFRDGYNEQFF. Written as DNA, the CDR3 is TGTGCCAGCAGCTCCTTCCGGGACGGCTACAATGAGCAGTTCTTC.